These 2 T cell receptor beta chains were all obtained from the same sample, sequenced in a study of T-cell reconstitution after alpha-beta-depleted transplantation in children. Unique molecular identifiers were incorporated during preparation of the TCRbeta library. Via MiXCR, TCRdb re-called the PCR reads, giving one row per CDR3 protein. The sample holds about 500,000 distinct CDR3 sequences, about 33% seen once. The input for sequencing was PBMCs from the stem cell graft donor, taken from the stem cell graft. The receptor set was obtained from a human donor who donated a stem cell graft to a child with aplastic anemia.

CDR3 coding DNA: TGTGCCATTTCGGGAGGAGGGAGTGAGACCCAGTACTTC. Translation gives CAISGGGSETQYF. The rearrangement uses TRBV12-3 or TRBV12-4 and TRBJ2-5; TRBD2 agrees at 7 bases. The CDR3 runs to 13 residues. Trimming removed 10 bases from V and 5 bases from J; junction bases left unmatched: 10.

The chain employs TRBV20-1 and TRBJ1-2; 8 bases align to TRBD1. This CDR3 spans 13 amino acids. Trimming at V came to 4 bases and at J to 8 bases, leaving 9 bases not matched to a gene. CDR1 is DFQATT and CDR2 is SNEGSKA in the germline V gene (reference sequence). The CDR3, as DNA: TGCAGTGCTAATCTTGGACAGGGTTTCGGCTACACCTTC. Its protein product is CSANLGQGFGYTF.